This T cell receptor beta chain was captured in a study of shared clonotypes between healthy human individuals. Study-level information: Each donor had three CD4 naive, three CD4 memory, two CD8 naive and one CD8 memory plate. Whole-study findings and limits: A handful of donors showed sharing of approximately 4.7% of naive CD4 clonotypes. Sequencing depth was expected to affect clonotype sharing among donors. Compared with memory subsets, naive subsets generally had larger estimated richness.

TCRdb's copy holds only in-frame clones and misses some; the assay was immunoSEQ multiplex PCR. The sample gives 1.5 million to 2.5 million clones, approximately 94% of which show up once; 0.9% to 1.5% is in the top ten. Of note for this clone: What it recognizes is unknown.

Naivety among CD8 cells was defined by CD45RO negativity and positive CCR7 selection, thereby excluding terminally differentiated effector memory CD45RA+ cells. V lost 6 bases and J lost 4; bases outside the gene matches: 12. Germline loops: CDR1 SEHNR, CDR2 FQNEAQ (reference sequence). This CDR3 has 17 amino acids. The sequenced sample was naive CD8+ T cells sorted from blood. J is TRBJ2-2 and V is TRBV7-9, with 9 bases that match TRBD1. The source is a young man in good health. CDR3 coding DNA: TGTGCCAGCAGTTATAGCCCGGGACAGGGCACCACCGGGGAGCTGTTTTTT. The encoded protein is CASSYSPGQGTTGELFF.